The clone carrying this T cell receptor (beta chain) turned up a few times. The antigen remains unidentified. The data were obtained in a study of cytomegalovirus exposure and HLA in healthy donors. Findings and limits, study-wide: Sequence variants that were highly shared formed a cluster that was likely a sequencing artifact. Researchers catalogued approximately 160 TCR beta chains as cytomegalovirus-associated.

The primer mix had 60 Vbeta and 13 Jbeta primers. Method: immunoSEQ multiplex PCR; TCRdb's copy keeps in-frame clones and lacks some. The sample contains under 150,000 clones, approximately 80% of which appear only once. This TCR came from a woman aged 18-30 years in good health and CMV-seronegative. The sample consisted of PBMCs.

CDR3 coding DNA: TGCGCCAGCAGCCAAGGCCCCTCGACAGGGGGCAATCAGCCCCAGCATTTT. Translated: CASSQGPSTGGNQPQHF. The chain carries TRBV4-1 and TRBJ1-5; the match to TRBD1 covers 8 bases. The CDR3 extends over 17 amino acids. Germline CDR1 and CDR2: MGHRA and YSYEKL. Trimming cost V 1 base and J 2 bases; bases outside gene matches: 7.